This is a list of T cell receptor beta chains from one sample in a study of shared clonotypes between healthy human individuals. The table came from immunoSEQ multiplex PCR; TCRdb's copy has only in-frame clones and leaves some out. Found here are 2 million to 2.5 million clones, around 93% of them singletons; the top ten hold 0.3% to 0.4%. Sequenced: naive CD4+ T cells from PBMCs. These receptor sequences come from a man between 18 and 35 years old in good health. Some clones in this sample may be carry-over from other donors' samples. Each CDR3 is given without its conserved first and last residue.

V gene,CDR3 length,J gene,CDR3 protein
TRBV6-1,13,TRBJ2-1,ASKGRREGPHEQF
TRBV4-3,15,TRBJ1-6,ASSHRYSHSYNSPLH
TRBV7-9,13,TRBJ1-5,ASSPQGGSNQPQH
TRBV4-2,14,TRBJ2-1,ASSTERGHPYNEQF
TRBV5-4,11,TRBJ2-5,ASSTPGRETQY
TRBV10-3,11,TRBJ2-7,AISPDSSYEQY
TRBV9,14,TRBJ2-1,ASSSAGVAVYNEQF
TRBV27,10,TRBJ2-3,ASEGEADTQY
TRBV29-1,14,TRBJ2-2,SVGVVAGGLTGELF
TRBV6-5,13,TRBJ2-7,ATSLAGAIGYEQY
TRBV4-1,15,TRBJ2-3,ASSRSGTTARTDTQY
TRBV5-1,11,TRBJ1-2,ASSIGQSGGYT
TRBV7-9,12,TRBJ2-1,ASSPGTSEQEQF
TRBV2,10,TRBJ2-1,ASSADLDEQF
TRBV30,14,TRBJ2-1,AWSVSWGSSYNEQF
TRBV7-9,12,TRBJ2-1,ATRYQRNYNEQF
TRBV7-2,11,TRBJ1-2,ASSPDGNYGYT
TRBV10-3,18,TRBJ2-1,AIPGPYASGNTLGGNEQF
TRBV27,15,TRBJ2-7,ASRQTIVQAPVNEQY
TRBV18,13,TRBJ1-1,ASSPPGTGNTEAF
TRBV2,9,TRBJ2-3,ASREGDTQY
TRBV30,11,TRBJ2-1,AWSAGLYNEQF
TRBV29-1,11,TRBJ1-2,SVRRDGNYGYT
TRBV5-1,13,TRBJ1-5,ASSLGTGGNQPQH
TRBV28,15,TRBJ1-1,ASSLFMRGPRDTEAF
TRBV28,14,TRBJ2-7,ASIEAGQGNSYEQY
TRBV28,13,TRBJ2-7,ASSLYGTPRWEQY
TRBV5-1,12,TRBJ1-1,ASSEPQGNTEAF
TRBV7-9,12,TRBJ1-4,ASSLGQGSEKLF
TRBV7-9,13,TRBJ2-3,ASSLLAGSTDTQY
TRBV5-1,14,TRBJ1-1,ASSLEGDRWSTEAF
TRBV10-3,12,TRBJ2-7,ATRGQATSYEQY
TRBV11-2,13,TRBJ2-1,ASSSGQGAYNEQF
TRBV11-2,13,TRBJ2-7,ASSLDLIGFYEQY
TRBV19,12,TRBJ2-1,ATRDRVSSNEQF
TRBV5-1,15,TRBJ2-5,ASSLVLAGGRPETQY
TRBV2,13,TRBJ2-2,ASIVAGVRTGELF
TRBV11-2,15,TRBJ2-6,ASSLVLDSSGANVLT
TRBV7-6,14,TRBJ2-7,ASSLGLGRGPYEQC
TRBV6-4,12,TRBJ2-1,ASSGRAGEGEQF
TRBV2,12,TRBJ1-4,ASSKDRVYEKLF
TRBV5-1,15,TRBJ1-1,ASSLVSGVGMSTEAF
TRBV27,14,TRBJ2-1,ASTPTRDRGYNEQF
TRBV5-4,13,TRBJ2-7,ASSPGGAERYEQY